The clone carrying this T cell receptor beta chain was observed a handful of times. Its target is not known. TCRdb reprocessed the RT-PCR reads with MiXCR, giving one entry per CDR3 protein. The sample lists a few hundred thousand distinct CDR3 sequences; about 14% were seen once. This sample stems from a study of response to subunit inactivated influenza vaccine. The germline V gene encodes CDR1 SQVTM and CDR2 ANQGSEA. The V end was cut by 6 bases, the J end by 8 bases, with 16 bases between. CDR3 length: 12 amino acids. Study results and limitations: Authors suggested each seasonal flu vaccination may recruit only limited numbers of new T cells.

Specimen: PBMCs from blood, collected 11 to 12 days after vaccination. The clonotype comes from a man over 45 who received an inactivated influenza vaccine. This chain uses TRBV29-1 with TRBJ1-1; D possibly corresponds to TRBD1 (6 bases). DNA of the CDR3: TGCAGCGTCGAGACAGGCACTTCAGAAGCTTTCTTT. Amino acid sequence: CSVETGTSEAFF.